The 21 T cell receptor beta chains reported below all come from one sample, sequenced in a study of OX40 agonist ivuxolimab in advanced cancers. Method: immunoSEQ multiplex PCR; TCRdb's copy keeps in-frame clones and lacks some. There are some 65,000 clones in the sample; about 85% occur only once, and about 2.1% lies in the top ten. The source material was CD4+ or CD8+ T cells sorted from blood, sampled in a trial of the OX40 agonist ivuxolimab. The origin of the receptors is an adult with an advanced solid tumor such as melanoma, head and neck, liver or kidney cancer.

The chain recombines TRBV5-1 with TRBJ2-6; D unclear. The V and J ends lost 0 bases and 0 bases respectively, with 13 bases between them. CDR3 length equals 18 residues. Germline lookup yields CDR1 SGHRS and CDR2 YFSETQ. CDR3 residues: CASSLGRSTISGANVLTF. CDR3 nucleotides: TGCGCCAGCAGCTTGGGACGATCAACCATCTCTGGGGCCAACGTCCTGACTTTC.

The CDR3 region is CASSERVFAGNTIYF. In DNA, the CDR3 is TGTGCCAGCAGCGAACGGGTGTTCGCTGGAAACACCATATATTTT. V and J are TRBV5-8 and TRBJ1-3; no firm D call. Between the trimmed V and J ends, which lost 4 bases and 2 bases, there was a span of 13 bases. This CDR3 has 15 residues. From germline, CDR1 is SGHTS and CDR2 YDEGEE.

CDR3 region: CSARQSNNSPLHF. In DNA form, the CDR3 reads TGCAGCGCCCGACAGAGTAATAATTCACCCCTCCACTTT. The gene calls are TRBV29-1 and TRBJ1-6, with D tentatively TRBD1 (5 bases). The CDR3 length is 13 residues. Germline values: CDR1 SQVTM, CDR2 ANQGSEA. The V end lost 7 bases, the J end lost 5 bases, and 12 bases lay between the germline ends.

The chain has TRBV7-9 and TRBJ2-1; D unresolved. V lost 5 bases, J lost 3 bases, and 11 bases lay in between. CDR1 is SEHNR, CDR2 FQNEAQ, per germline (reference sequence). The CDR3 is 14 amino acids. The CDR3 sequence: CASSPGPNYNEQFF. CDR3 coding DNA: TGTGCCAGCAGCCCTGGCCCCAACTACAATGAGCAGTTCTTC.

V and J are TRBV7-9 and TRBJ1-1, with D perhaps TRBD1 (5 bases). The germline CDR1 and CDR2 sequences are SEHNR and FQNEAQ (reference sequence). V gave up 0 bases and J gave up 2 bases, with 10 bases separating them. The CDR3 length is 15 residues. CDR3 nucleotides: TGTGCCAGCAGCTTAGCGGCAGGGCTAAACACTGAAGCTTTCTTT. Its protein is CASSLAAGLNTEAFF.

The J gene is TRBJ2-7, the V gene TRBV29-1; D uncertain. V was clipped by 7 bases and J by 3 bases, with 10 bases between them. Germline CDR1 is SQVTM and CDR2 is ANQGSEA. The CDR3 sequence is 11 residues long. The CDR3 loop is CSARLNYEQYF. CDR3 DNA sequence: TGCAGCGCTAGACTTAACTACGAGCAGTACTTC.

This chain joins TRBV29-1 and TRBJ1-1; a possible D gene is TRBD1 (6 bases). V shed 4 bases and J shed 3 bases, with 12 bases lying between them. The CDR3 consists of 13 residues. Germline CDR1 and CDR2: SQVTM and ANQGSEA. Here the CDR3 reads CSVVGGLDTEAFF. CDR3 in DNA: TGCAGCGTTGTAGGGGGTTTGGACACTGAAGCTTTCTTT.

The gene calls are TRBV21-1 and TRBJ2-7; the DNA was not used to check the table's D call, TRBD2. TRBV21-1 is listed as a pseudogene. This CDR3 has 16 residues. In nucleotides, the CDR3 is TGTGCCAGCAGCAAAGAGAGCGCGGGGGCATCCTACGAGCAGTACTTC. Translated: CASSKESAGASYEQYF.

The chain joins TRBV29-1 to TRBJ2-7, with TRBD2 matching 9 bases. The CDR3 is 13 residues long. After removal of 8 bases from V and 3 bases from J, the junction contained 8 bases not matched to a gene. Germline V gene lookup returns CDR1 SQVTM and CDR2 ANQGSEA. CDR3 amino acids: CSSREGPNYEQYF. DNA of the CDR3: TGCAGCTCGCGGGAGGGCCCTAACTACGAGCAGTACTTC.

The V call is TRBV4-1, the J call TRBJ1-1, with 12 positions matching TRBD1. Germline loops: CDR1 MGHRA, CDR2 YSYEKL. V lost 0 bases, J lost 6 bases, and 8 bases stayed unmatched. This CDR3 spans 17 amino acids. The CDR3 reads CASSQDPRRDRGPEAFF. CDR3 nucleotide sequence: TGCGCCAGCAGCCAAGATCCCAGGAGGGACAGGGGGCCTGAAGCTTTCTTT.

The V call is TRBV5-4, the J call TRBJ2-3; 7 nucleotides agree with TRBD2. V was pared by 4 bases and J by 6 bases, with 11 bases of the junction left unmatched. The CDR3 length is 15 residues. Looked up from germline, CDR1 is SGHNT and CDR2 is YYREEE (reference sequence). Written as DNA, the CDR3 is TGTGCCAGCAGCATCGACCCGGGAGGTCAGGATACGCAGTATTTT. Amino acids: CASSIDPGGQDTQYF.

The chain employs TRBV18 and TRBJ2-3; weak D call: TRBD1 (6 bases). The V end was cut by 4 bases, the J end by 6 bases, with 14 bases between. Looked up from germline, CDR1 is KGHSH and CDR2 is LQKENI. The CDR3 loop spans 14 amino acids. CDR3 in DNA: TGTGCCAGCTCACTTACGACAGGCCCCGATACGCAGTATTTT. As protein: CASSLTTGPDTQYF.

The chain combines TRBV18 with TRBJ1-4, with a tentative D call TRBD1 (6 bases). Germline loops: CDR1 KGHSH, CDR2 LQKENI. The CDR3 spans 15 residues. The V end lost 5 bases, the J end lost 2 bases, and 12 bases lay between the germline ends. The CDR3 region has the DNA TGTGCCAGCTCATTTGGGGGCGCGACTAATGAAAAACTGTTTTTT. This translates into CASSFGGATNEKLFF.

The rearrangement joins TRBV28 to TRBJ1-2; D remains ambiguous. V was trimmed by 5 bases and J by 6 bases, leaving 13 bases between them. The CDR3 is 13 residues long. Germline loops: CDR1 MDHEN, CDR2 SYDVKM. CDR3: CASSPGWADGYTF. In DNA, the CDR3 is TGTGCCAGCAGTCCGGGTTGGGCAGATGGCTACACCTTC.

This sequence joins TRBV15 and TRBJ2-3; 9 nucleotides align to TRBD2. CDR3 length equals 15 residues. Germline CDR1 LNHNV, CDR2 YYDKDF (reference sequence). Germline trimming cut 1 base from V and 6 bases from J; bases unmatched to any gene: 5. In DNA form, the CDR3 reads TGTGCCACCAGCAGAGTCGCGGGGGGGCTGGATACGCAGTATTTT. Translating gives CATSRVAGGLDTQYF. Full variable domain (remainder filled in from reference TRBV15 and TRBJ2-3): DAMVIQNPRYQVTQFGKPVTLSCSQTLNHNVMYWYQQKSSQAPKLLFHYYDKDFNNEADTPDNFQSRRPNTSFCFLDIRSPGLGDTAMYLCATSRVAGGLDTQYFGPGTRLTVL.

V is TRBV7-3 and J is TRBJ2-7; the match to TRBD2 covers 10 bases. Germline V gene data show CDR1 as SGHTA and CDR2 as FQGTGA. J was trimmed by 3 bases and V by 1 base; bases with no gene match: 3. CDR3 length: 15 residues. In DNA form, the CDR3 reads TGTGCCAGCAGCTTAAGTCCTAGCGGGAGCTACGAGCAGTACTTC. Protein sequence: CASSLSPSGSYEQYF. The variable domain in full, with the rest retrieved from reference TRBV7-3 and TRBJ2-7, is GAGVSQTPSNKVTEKGKYVELRCDPISGHTALYWYRQSLGQGPEFLIYFQGTGAADDSGLPNDRFFAVRPEGSVSTLKIQRTERGDSAVYLCASSLSPSGSYEQYFGPGTRLTVT.

The chain links TRBV9 to TRBJ2-6; D is unclear. This CDR3 is 16 amino acids long. Between the trimmed V and J ends, which lost 0 bases and 0 bases, there was a span of 7 bases. Germline loops: CDR1 SGDLS, CDR2 YYNGEE. Here the CDR3 DNA reads TGTGCCAGCAGCGTAGCACAGACCTCTGGGGCCAACGTCCTGACTTTC. It is translated as CASSVAQTSGANVLTF.

The rearrangement joins TRBV25-1 to TRBJ1-6; TRBD1 aligns across 8 bases. After removal of 7 bases from V and 10 bases from J, the junction contained 9 bases not matched to a gene. Germline assignment: CDR1 MGHDK and CDR2 SYGVNS. The CDR3 is made up of 14 amino acids. The CDR3: CASKGSGGGSPLHF. For the CDR3, the DNA is TGTGCCAGCAAAGGGTCAGGGGGCGGATCACCCCTCCACTTT. The variable domain in full, with the rest retrieved from reference TRBV25-1 and TRBJ1-6, is EADIYQTPRYLVIGTGKKITLECSQTMGHDKMYWYQQDPGMELHLIHYSYGVNSTEKGDLSSESTVSRIRTEHFPLTLESARPSHTSQYLCASKGSGGGSPLHFGNGTRLTVT.

This clone was seen only once. V is TRBV2 and J is TRBJ2-2, with 14 bases aligning to TRBD2. Germline values: CDR1 SNHLY, CDR2 FYNNEI. This CDR3 contains 19 residues. After removal of 2 bases from V and 0 bases from J, the junction contained 5 bases not matched to a gene. CDR3 coding DNA: TGTGCCAGCAGTGAAAAGGGACTAGCGGGGGCCACGAACACCGGGGAGCTGTTTTTT. Its protein is CASSEKGLAGATNTGELFF. Together with reference TRBV2 and TRBJ2-2, the CDR3 gives the full variable domain: EPEVTQTPSHQVTQMGQEVILRCVPISNHLYFYWYRQILGQKVEFLVSFYNNEISEKSEIFDDQFSVERPDGSNFTLKIRSTKLEDSAMYFCASSEKGLAGATNTGELFFGEGSRLTVL.

The V gene is TRBV10-3, the J gene TRBJ2-3; 9 bases are shared with TRBD1. The CDR3 has 15 residues. Germline assignment: CDR1 ENHRY and CDR2 SYGVKD. Written as DNA, the CDR3 is TGTGCTCATGGCCAACAGGGGGCGTCCACAGATACGCAGTATTTT. Its protein product is CAHGQQGASTDTQYF.

V usage is TRBV6-1 and J usage is TRBJ2-5; TRBD2 agrees at 12 bases. After removal of 0 bases from V and 2 bases from J, the junction contained 1 base not matched to a gene. The length of the CDR3 is 16 residues. Germline lookup yields CDR1 MNHNS and CDR2 SASEGT. The CDR3 is CASSEALAGGQETQYF. CDR3 coding DNA: TGTGCCAGCAGTGAAGCCCTAGCGGGGGGGCAAGAGACCCAGTACTTC.